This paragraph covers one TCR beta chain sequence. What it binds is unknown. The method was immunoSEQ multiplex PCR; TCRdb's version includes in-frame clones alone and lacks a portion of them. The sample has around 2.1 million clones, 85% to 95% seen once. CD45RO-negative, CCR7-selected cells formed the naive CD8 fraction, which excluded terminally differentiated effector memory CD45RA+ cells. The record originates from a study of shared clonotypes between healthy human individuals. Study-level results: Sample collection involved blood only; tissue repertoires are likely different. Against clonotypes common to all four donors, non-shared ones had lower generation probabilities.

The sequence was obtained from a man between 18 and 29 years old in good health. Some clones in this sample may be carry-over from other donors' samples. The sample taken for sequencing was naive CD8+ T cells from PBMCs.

The CDR3 DNA follows: TGTGCCAGCAGCTTGATGACAACTAGCAATCAGCCCCAGCATTTT. Its translation is CASSLMTTSNQPQHF. This chain links TRBV5-6 with TRBJ1-5; D unresolved. CDR1 is SGHDT and CDR2 is YYEEEE in the germline V gene. The length of the CDR3 is 15 residues. The V end lost 1 base, the J end lost 0 bases, and 8 bases lay between the germline ends.